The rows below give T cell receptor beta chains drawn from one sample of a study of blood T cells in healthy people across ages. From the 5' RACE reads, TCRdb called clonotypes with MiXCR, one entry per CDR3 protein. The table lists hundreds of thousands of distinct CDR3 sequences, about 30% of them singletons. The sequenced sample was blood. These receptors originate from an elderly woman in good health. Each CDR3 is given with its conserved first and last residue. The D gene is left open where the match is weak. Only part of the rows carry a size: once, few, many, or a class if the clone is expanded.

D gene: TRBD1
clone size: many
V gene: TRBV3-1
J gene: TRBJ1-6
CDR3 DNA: TGTGCCAGCAGCCAAGGACAGGGAAGTAATTCACCCCTCCACTTT
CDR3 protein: CASSQGQGSNSPLHF

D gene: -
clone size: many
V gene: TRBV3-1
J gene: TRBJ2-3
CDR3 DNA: TGTGCCAGCAGCCAAGGACAGGGAGGTGGTACGCAGTATTTT
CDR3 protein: CASSQGQGGGTQYF

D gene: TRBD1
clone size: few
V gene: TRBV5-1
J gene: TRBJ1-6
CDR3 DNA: TGCGCCAGCAGCCCAGGGGGGGGAAATAATTCACCCCTCCACTTT
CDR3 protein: CASSPGGGNNSPLHF

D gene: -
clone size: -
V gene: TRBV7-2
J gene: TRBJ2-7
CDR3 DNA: TGTGCCAGCAGCCGGGACATCCGCAGTTACAATGAGCAGTACTTC
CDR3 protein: CASSRDIRSYNEQYF

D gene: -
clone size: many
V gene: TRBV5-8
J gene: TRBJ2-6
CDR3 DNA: TGTGCCAGCAGCCTCAACGGTAGGGTCGCTGGGGCCAACGTCCTGACTTTC
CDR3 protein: CASSLNGRVAGANVLTF

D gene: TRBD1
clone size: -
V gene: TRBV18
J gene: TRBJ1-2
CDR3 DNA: TGTGCCAGCTCACCAGGTCGCACAGGGGGAGCGCAAGAAGGCTACACCTTC
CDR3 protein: CASSPGRTGGAQEGYTF

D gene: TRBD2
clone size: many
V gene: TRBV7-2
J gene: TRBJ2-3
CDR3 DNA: TGTGCCAGCAGCTTACTAGCGGGGGCAGATACGCAGTATTTT
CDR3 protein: CASSLLAGADTQYF

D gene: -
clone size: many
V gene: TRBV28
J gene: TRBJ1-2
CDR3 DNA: TGTGCCAGCAGTCCTCGGCAGAGGAACTATGGCTACACCTTC
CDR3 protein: CASSPRQRNYGYTF

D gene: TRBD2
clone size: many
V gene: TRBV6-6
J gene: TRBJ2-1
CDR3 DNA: TGTGCCAGCAGTCCCTGGGGGGGGAGCTCCTACAATGAGCAGTTCTTC
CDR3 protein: CASSPWGGSSYNEQFF

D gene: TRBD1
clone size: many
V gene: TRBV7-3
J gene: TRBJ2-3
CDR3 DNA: TGTGCCAGCAGCCTCCGTCCGGGACAGGGCACAGATACGCAGTATTTT
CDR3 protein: CASSLRPGQGTDTQYF

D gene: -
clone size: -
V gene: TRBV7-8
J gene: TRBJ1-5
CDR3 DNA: TGTGCCAGCAGCTTATTTGAGAATCAGCCCCAGCATTTT
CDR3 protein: CASSLFENQPQHF

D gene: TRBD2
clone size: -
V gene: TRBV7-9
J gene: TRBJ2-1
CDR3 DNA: TGTGCCAGCAGCTTCGATAGCGGGGGCCTAAATGAGCAGTTCTTC
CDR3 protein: CASSFDSGGLNEQFF

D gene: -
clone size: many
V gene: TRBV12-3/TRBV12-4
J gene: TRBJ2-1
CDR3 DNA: TGTGCCAGCAGGCAGGGGGGACGGCAATTTGAGCAGTTCTTC
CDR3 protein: CASRQGGRQFEQFF

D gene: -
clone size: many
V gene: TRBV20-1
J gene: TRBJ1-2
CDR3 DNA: TGCAGTGCTAGAGATCACCGGGGGGCAAGCTATGGCTACACCTTC
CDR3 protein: CSARDHRGASYGYTF

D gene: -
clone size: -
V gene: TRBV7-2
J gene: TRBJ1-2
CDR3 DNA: TGTGCCAGCAGCTTAGATACCACGACTTCCTATGGCTACACCTTC
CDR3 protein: CASSLDTTTSYGYTF

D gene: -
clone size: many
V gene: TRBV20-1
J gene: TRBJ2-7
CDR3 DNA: TGCAGTGCTGGTGTAGGGGCAGGGAGCAACGAGCAGTACTTC
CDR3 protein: CSAGVGAGSNEQYF

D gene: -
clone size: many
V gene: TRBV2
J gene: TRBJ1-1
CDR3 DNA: TGTGCCAGCACCCCCCTAGCACGCGGCTTGGGCACTGAAGCTTTCTTT
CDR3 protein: CASTPLARGLGTEAFF

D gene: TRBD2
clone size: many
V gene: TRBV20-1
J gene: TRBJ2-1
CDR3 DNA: TGCAGTGCTAAAACTAGCGGGGTCTACAATGAGCAGTTCTTC
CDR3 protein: CSAKTSGVYNEQFF

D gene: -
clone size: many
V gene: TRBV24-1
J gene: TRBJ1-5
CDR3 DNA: TGTGCCACCAGTGCTTGGGACAGCAATCAGCCCCAGCATTTT
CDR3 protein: CATSAWDSNQPQHF

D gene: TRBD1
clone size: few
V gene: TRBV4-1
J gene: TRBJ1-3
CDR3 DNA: TGCGCCAGCAGCCAAGATCGGTGGACAGGGGGATCTGGAAACACCATATATTTT
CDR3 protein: CASSQDRWTGGSGNTIYF

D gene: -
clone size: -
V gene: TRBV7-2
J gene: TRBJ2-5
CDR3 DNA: TGTGCCAGCAGCTTCGCCGGGGCCCAAGAGACCCAGTACTTC
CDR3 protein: CASSFAGAQETQYF

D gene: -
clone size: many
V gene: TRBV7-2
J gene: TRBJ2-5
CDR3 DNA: TGTGCCAGCAGCTTTCTGGGAGAAGAGACCCAGTACTTC
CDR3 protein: CASSFLGEETQYF

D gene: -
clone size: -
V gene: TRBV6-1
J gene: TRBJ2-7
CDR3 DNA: TGTGCCAGCACTCAGGGAAACGAGCAGTACTTC
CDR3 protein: CASTQGNEQYF

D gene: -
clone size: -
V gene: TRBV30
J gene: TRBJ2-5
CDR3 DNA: TGTGCCTGGAGTGTACCGGGACATTCTCTTCAGGAGACCCAGTACTTC
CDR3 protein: CAWSVPGHSLQETQYF

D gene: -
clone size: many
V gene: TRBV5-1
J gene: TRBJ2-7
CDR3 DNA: TGCGCCAGCAGCTTTAACAGGGCCTACGAGCAGTACTTC
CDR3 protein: CASSFNRAYEQYF

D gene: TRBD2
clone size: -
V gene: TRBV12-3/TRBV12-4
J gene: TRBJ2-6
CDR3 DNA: TGTGCCAGCAGTTTAAGCGGGGCCGGGGCCAACGTCCTGACTTTC
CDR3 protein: CASSLSGAGANVLTF

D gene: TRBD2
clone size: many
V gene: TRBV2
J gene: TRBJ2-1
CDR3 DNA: TGTGCCAGCAGGGAATTAACGCTCAGGGGACTAGCGGAGTTCATCCACAATGAGCAGTTCTTC
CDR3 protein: CASRELTLRGLAEFIHNEQFF

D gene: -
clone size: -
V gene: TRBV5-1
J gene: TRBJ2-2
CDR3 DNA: TGCGCCAGCAGCTTCTCAACAAACACCGGGGAGCTGTTTTTT
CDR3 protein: CASSFSTNTGELFF

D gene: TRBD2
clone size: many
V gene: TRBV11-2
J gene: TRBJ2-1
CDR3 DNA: TGTGCCAGCAGCTTAGAGGCGGGGGGGCAGTACAATGAGCAGTTCTTC
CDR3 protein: CASSLEAGGQYNEQFF